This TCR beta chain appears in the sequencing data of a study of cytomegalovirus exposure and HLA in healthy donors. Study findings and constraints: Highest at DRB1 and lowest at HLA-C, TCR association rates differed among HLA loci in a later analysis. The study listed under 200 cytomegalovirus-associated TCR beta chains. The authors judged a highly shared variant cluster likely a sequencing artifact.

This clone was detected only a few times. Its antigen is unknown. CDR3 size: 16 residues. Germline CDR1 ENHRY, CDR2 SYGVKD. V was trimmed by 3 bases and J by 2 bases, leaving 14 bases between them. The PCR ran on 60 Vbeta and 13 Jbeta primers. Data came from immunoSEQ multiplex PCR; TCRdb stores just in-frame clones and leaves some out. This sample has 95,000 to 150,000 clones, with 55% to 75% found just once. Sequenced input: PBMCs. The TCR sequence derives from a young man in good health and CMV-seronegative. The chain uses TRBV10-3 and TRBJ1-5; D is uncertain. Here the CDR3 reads CAISDTRREGNQPQHF. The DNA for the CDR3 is TGTGCCATCAGTGATACCCGGAGGGAAGGCAATCAGCCCCAGCATTTT.